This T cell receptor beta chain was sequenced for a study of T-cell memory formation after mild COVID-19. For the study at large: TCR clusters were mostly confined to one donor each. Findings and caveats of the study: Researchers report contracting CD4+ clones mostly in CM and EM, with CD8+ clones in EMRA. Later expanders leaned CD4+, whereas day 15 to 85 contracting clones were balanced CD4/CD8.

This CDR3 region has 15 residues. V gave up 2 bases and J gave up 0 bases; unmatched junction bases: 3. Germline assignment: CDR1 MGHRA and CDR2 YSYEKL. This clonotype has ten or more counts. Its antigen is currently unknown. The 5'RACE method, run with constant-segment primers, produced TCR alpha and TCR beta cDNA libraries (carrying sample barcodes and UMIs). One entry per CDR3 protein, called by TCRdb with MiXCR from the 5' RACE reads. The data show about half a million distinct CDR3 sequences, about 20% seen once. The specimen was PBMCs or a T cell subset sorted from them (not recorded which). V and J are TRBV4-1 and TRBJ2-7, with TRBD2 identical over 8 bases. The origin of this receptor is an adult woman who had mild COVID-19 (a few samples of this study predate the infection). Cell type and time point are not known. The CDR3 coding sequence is TGCGCCAGCAGCCAAATAGCGGGGAGCTCCTACGAGCAGTACTTC. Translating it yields CASSQIAGSSYEQYF.